This T cell receptor (beta chain) was profiled in a study of graft-versus-host responses after intestinal transplantation. In the study overall: All recipients were given anti-thymocyte globulin induction, and tacrolimus and steroids were then administered for about three years. Study findings and constraints: Researchers found peak circulating GvH clone levels linked to early post-transplant HvG declines. Recipient marrow held GvH clones, some first seen in ileum or blood.

The CDR3 length is 15 residues. Deletions cut 4 bases from V and 3 bases from J, with 14 bases between. Germline V gives CDR1 LGHNA, CDR2 YSLEER. Plates contained approximately 200,000 CFSE-labeled responder cells and approximately 200,000 irradiated, violet-dye-labeled stimulator cells. Sorting after the reaction isolated proliferating CFSE-low CD3+CD4+ and CD3+CD8+ responders. Profiling relied on immunoSEQ multiplex PCR, and the TCRdb table lists in-frame clones only, not all of them. The table records roughly 21,000 clones, less than 40% of them present only once. This chain connects TRBV4-3 to TRBJ2-3; D might be TRBD2 (6 bases). The receptor was isolated from a human patient who received an intestinal transplant. The specimen comprised alloreactive CD8+ T cells from a mixed lymphocyte reaction culture, sampled before intestinal transplant. Subset given: CFSE-low proliferating T cells sorted from roughly six-day pre-transplant mixed lymphocyte reaction (GvH or HvG direction). CDR3 in DNA: TGCGCCAGCAGCCCACCCGGGAGTGCTACAGATACGCAGTATTTT. It is translated as CASSPPGSATDTQYF.